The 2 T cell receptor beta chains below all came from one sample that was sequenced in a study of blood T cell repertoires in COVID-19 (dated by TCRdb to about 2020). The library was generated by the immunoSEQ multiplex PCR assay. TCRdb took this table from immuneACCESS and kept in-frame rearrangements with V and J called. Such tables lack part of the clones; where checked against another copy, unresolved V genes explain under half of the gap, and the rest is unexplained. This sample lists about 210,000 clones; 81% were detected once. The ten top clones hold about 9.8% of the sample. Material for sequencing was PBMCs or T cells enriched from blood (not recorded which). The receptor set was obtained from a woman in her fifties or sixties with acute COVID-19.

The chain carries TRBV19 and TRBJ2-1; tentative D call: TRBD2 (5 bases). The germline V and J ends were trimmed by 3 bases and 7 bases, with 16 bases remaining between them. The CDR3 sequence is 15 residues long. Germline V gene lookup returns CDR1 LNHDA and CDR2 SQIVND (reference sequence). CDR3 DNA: TGTGCCAGTAGTATCACGGGGTCCGCTGCGAATGAGCAGTTCTTC. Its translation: CASSITGSAANEQFF. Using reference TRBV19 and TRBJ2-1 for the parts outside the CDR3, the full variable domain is DGGITQSPKYLFRKEGQNVTLSCEQNLNHDAMYWYRQDPGQGLRLIYYSQIVNDFQKGDIAEGYSVSREKKESFPLTVTSAQKNPTAFYLCASSITGSAANEQFFGPGTRLTVL.

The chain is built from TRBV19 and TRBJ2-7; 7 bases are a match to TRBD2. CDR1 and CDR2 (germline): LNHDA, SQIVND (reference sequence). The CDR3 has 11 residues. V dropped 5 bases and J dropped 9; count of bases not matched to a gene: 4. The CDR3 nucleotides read TGTGCCAGTAGTGACGGGAGGAGGCAGTACTTC. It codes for CASSDGRRQYF.